These 21 T cell receptor beta chains came from one sample sequenced in a study of blood T cells in healthy people across ages. It was with a sample-barcoded 5' primer and a J-beta primer mix that a second PCR of roughly 7 to 12 cycles was run. TCRdb reprocessed the 5' RACE reads with MiXCR, giving one entry per CDR3 protein. Of just over 1 million distinct CDR3 sequences listed, around 43% are singletons. The sequencing input was blood. The receptors come from a woman aged 60-75 years in good health.

V and J are TRBV28 and TRBJ2-3, with D perhaps matching TRBD1 (5 bases). The CDR3 extends over 15 amino acids. CDR1 MDHEN and CDR2 SYDVKM come from the germline V gene. Trimming removed 6 bases from V and 3 bases from J, with 16 bases in between. The CDR3 bases are TGTGCCAGCAGACTCAGGGTATCGGGTACAGATACGCAGTATTTT. It specifies CASRLRVSGTDTQYF.

Notes on this clonotype: A read error may produce the germline difference seen at one junction end. The V call is TRBV6-5, the J call TRBJ1-2; 7 positions match TRBD1. The CDR3 totals 15 residues. Germline V gives CDR1 MNHEY, CDR2 SVGAGI. The CDR3 region is CASSYYRGPTYGCTF. DNA for the CDR3: TGTGCCAGCAGTTACTACAGGGGACCCACTTATGGCTGCACCTTC.

The chain carries TRBV12-3 or TRBV12-4 and TRBJ2-5, with 8 bases that match TRBD1. With the DNA end fitting TRBJ2-1 better, the J assignment may be wrong. The length of the CDR3 is 15 residues. The CDR3: CASSSGQGQQETQFF. The CDR3 DNA reads as TGTGCCAGCAGTTCTGGACAGGGACAACAAGAGACCCAGTTCTTC.

This sequence joins TRBV12-3 or TRBV12-4 and TRBJ2-7; D unresolved. The CDR3 runs 14 residues. Trimming removed 5 bases from V and 2 bases from J, with 13 bases in between. This chain's CDR3 is CASSPMWAPYEQYF. The DNA for the CDR3 is TGTGCCAGCAGTCCCATGTGGGCCCCCTACGAGCAGTACTTC.

V is TRBV5-1 and J is TRBJ2-4; 9 bases match TRBD1. Judging by the DNA end, TRBJ2-7 fits better; the J call may be wrong. Germline values: CDR1 SGHRS, CDR2 YFSETQ. The CDR3 spans 18 residues. CDR3 in amino acids: CASSLAGTGWPSTYEQYF. The CDR3 nucleotides read TGCGCCAGCAGCTTGGCCGGGACAGGGTGGCCGAGTACCTACGAGCAGTACTTC.

This chain joins TRBV5-1 and TRBJ2-1, with 12 bases that match TRBD1. Losses at the gene ends were 1 base for V and 2 bases for J; bases not matched to a gene: 10. The CDR3 length is 19 residues. CDR1 and CDR2 from the germline V gene are SGHRS and YFSETQ. The CDR3 here is CASSLSGTGGARTYNEQFF. The DNA for the CDR3 is TGCGCCAGCAGCTTGTCCGGGACAGGGGGCGCTAGGACCTACAATGAGCAGTTCTTC.

The chain combines TRBV18 with TRBJ2-1, with D possibly TRBD1 on 7 matching bases. The CDR3 sequence is 14 residues long. CDR1 is KGHSH and CDR2 is LQKENI in the germline V gene. Trimming removed 5 bases from V and 10 bases from J, with 18 bases in between. The CDR3 DNA sequence: TGTGCCAGCTCAGCCTCTTCCAGGGGGAGGGAGCAGTTCTTC. Translation gives CASSASSRGREQFF.

This clonotype was seen a handful of times. This chain uses TRBV29-1 with TRBJ1-2, with D possibly TRBD1 on 5 matching bases. The CDR3 consists of 15 residues. From germline, CDR1 is SQVTM and CDR2 ANQGSEA. With 0 bases removed from V and 6 bases from J, the gap between germline ends came to 17 bases. This chain's CDR3 is CSVEDQRGIKNGYTF. Written as DNA, the CDR3 is TGCAGCGTTGAAGATCAAAGGGGAATCAAGAATGGCTACACCTTC.

V usage is TRBV27 and J usage is TRBJ2-7; weak D call: TRBD2 (5 bases). The CDR3 has 13 residues. Looked up from germline, CDR1 is MNHEY and CDR2 is SMNVEV (reference sequence). V lost 11 bases to trimming and J lost 5 bases, with 19 bases between them. The CDR3 region has the DNA TGTGCCGCCGGTCGAGGGCGCGGCGACGAGCAGTACTTC. Amino acid sequence: CAAGRGRGDEQYF.

The rearrangement links TRBV18 to TRBJ2-3; D remains ambiguous. Deletions cut 0 bases from V and 1 base from J, with 5 bases between. Per germline, CDR1 KGHSH and CDR2 LQKENI. CDR3 length: 14 residues. For the CDR3, the DNA is TGTGCCAGCTCACCACCCCAGGGCACAGATACGCAGTATTTT. Protein: CASSPPQGTDTQYF.

The chain combines TRBV29-1 with TRBJ2-1; tentative D call: TRBD1 (5 bases). Trimming removed 7 bases at V and 3 bases at J, with 25 bases between. CDR3 length equals 17 residues. In germline, CDR1 is SQVTM, CDR2 ANQGSEA. CDR3 sequence reads: CSANGAPGIGNYNEQFF. CDR3 sequence (DNA): TGCAGCGCAAATGGAGCCCCAGGGATAGGGAACTACAATGAGCAGTTCTTC.

This clonotype showed up many times. Sequence at one end of the junction differs from germline and may be a read error. This chain joins TRBV5-1 and TRBJ2-7; D perhaps matches TRBD2 (5 bases). The CDR3 is 13 amino acids. The germline V gene has CDR1 SGHRS and CDR2 YFSETQ. For the CDR3, the DNA is TGTGCCAGCAGTTTAGCGCTCGGCTACGAGCAGTACTTC. Its protein is CASSLALGYEQYF.

V is TRBV7-6 and J is TRBJ2-7; 9 positions match TRBD1. Per germline, CDR1 SGHVS and CDR2 FNYEAQ. J lost 6 bases, V lost 0 bases, and 9 bases had no gene match. The CDR3 spans 16 residues. As DNA, the CDR3 is TGTGCCAGCAGCTTAGCGCGCGGAACAGGGGGCGGCGAGCAGTACTTC. Translated, it gives CASSLARGTGGGEQYF.

This chain uses TRBV10-3 with TRBJ2-5, with 7 positions matching TRBD2. The CDR3 runs to 15 residues. The germline CDR1 and CDR2 sequences are ENHRY and SYGVKD. The junction had 4 bases not matched to a gene; V was cut back by 0 bases and J by 3 bases. CDR3 DNA: TGTGCCATCAGTGAGTCGGCTAGCGGAAAAGAGACCCAGTACTTC. Amino acid sequence: CAISESASGKETQYF.

This clonotype was observed a handful of times. The chain is built from TRBV9 and TRBJ2-3; 8 bases fit TRBD1. V gave up 0 bases and J gave up 2 bases; unmatched junction bases: 11. The germline V gene encodes CDR1 SGDLS and CDR2 YYNGEE. This CDR3 contains 18 residues. Here the CDR3 DNA reads TGTGCCAGCAGCGTAGGGGCAGGGGGCCCCCCTTTCACAGATACGCAGTATTTT. It yields the protein CASSVGAGGPPFTDTQYF. The full variable domain, rest sourced from reference TRBV9 and TRBJ2-3, is DSGVTQTPKHLITATGQRVTLRCSPRSGDLSVYWYQQSLDQGLQFLIQYYNGEERAKGNILERFSAQQFPDLHSELNLSSLELGDSALYFCASSVGAGGPPFTDTQYFGPGTRLTVL.

This clonotype was counted only a few times. The J gene is TRBJ2-3, the V gene TRBV5-6; 7 bases match TRBD2. The CDR3 totals 16 residues. V shed 0 bases and J 2 bases; nucleotides not matched to a gene: 6. The germline gives CDR1 SGHDT, CDR2 YYEEEE. The CDR3 DNA reads TGTGCCAGCAGCTTGGGGGGACTAACCCCCACAGATACGCAGTATTTT. This gives the protein CASSLGGLTPTDTQYF.

The chain employs TRBV4-1 and TRBJ2-1; 9 bases align to TRBD2. After removal of 4 bases from V and 9 bases from J, the junction contained 10 bases not matched to a gene. The germline gives CDR1 MGHRA, CDR2 YSYEKL. This CDR3 spans 15 amino acids. The CDR3 DNA sequence: TGCGCCAGCAGCCTCGGGACTAGCAGGGATGTTGAGCAGTTCTTC. Translation: CASSLGTSRDVEQFF.

In this sample, this clonotype turned up a few times. The rearrangement uses TRBV3-1 and TRBJ1-2; perhaps TRBD1 as D (6 bases). The V and J ends lost 3 bases and 7 bases respectively, with 15 bases between them. The CDR3 has 14 residues. Per germline, CDR1 LGHDT and CDR2 YNNKEL (reference sequence). The CDR3 DNA follows: TGTGCCAGCAGCCAGGGGTCGGGGGCGCGTGGCTACACCTTC. Translation: CASSQGSGARGYTF.

A few counts support this clonotype. The chain recombines TRBV28 with TRBJ2-1; TRBD2 aligns across 10 bases. There are 18 residues in the CDR3. V lost 6 bases and J lost 7; bases outside the gene matches: 18. CDR1 and CDR2 (germline): MDHEN, SYDVKM. In DNA form, the CDR3 reads TGTGCCAGCAGAGACCGAAGGGGGGTAGCGGGAGGTAAAAATGAGCAGTTCTTC. Its translation: CASRDRRGVAGGKNEQFF.

This clonotype was counted at least ten times. This sequence joins TRBV5-1 and TRBJ2-1; 10 bases agree with TRBD2. The CDR3 spans 16 residues. V shed 3 bases and J 4 bases; nucleotides not matched to a gene: 7. CDR1 is SGHRS, CDR2 YFSETQ, per germline. As DNA, the CDR3 is TGCGCCAGCAGCTACAGGACTAGCGGTGTGTACAATGAGCAGTTCTTC. Translated, it gives CASSYRTSGVYNEQFF.

On this clonotype: Given a much more abundant clone one base away, this may be a read error. The V gene is TRBV29-1, the J gene TRBJ2-3; maybe TRBD1 (6 bases). Germline-derived CDR1 and CDR2 are SQVTM and ANQGSEA. The CDR3 length is 13 residues. CDR3 loop: CGVGDIAPDTQYF. The DNA for the CDR3 is TGCGGCGTGGGGGACATTGCCCCAGATACGCAGTATTTT.